The entry that follows covers one T cell receptor (beta chain) sequence. Its specificity is unknown. CDR1 is MNHNS and CDR2 is SASEGT in the germline V gene. V gave up 6 bases and J gave up 5 bases; unmatched junction bases: 2. The CDR3 totals 13 residues. The source of the sample is a study of cytomegalovirus exposure and HLA in healthy donors. The PCR employed 60 Vbeta primers together with 13 Jbeta primers. In the authors' methods: It was a later analysis that counted 75 million to 90 million unique TCR beta chains, of which some 9.9 million were shared. Clones were read by immunoSEQ multiplex PCR, and TCRdb kept only the in-frame ones, dropping some. The V and J calls and clone size are taken from that table; D and trimming were inferred from the DNA. The sample shows 80,000 to 95,000 clones, approximately 84% of them seen only once. Notes on the study in general: A later analysis reportedly identified an Asian-associated ancestry cluster as carrying fewer N-insertions than the approximately 710-donor mean. TRBV6-2, TRBV6-3 and some other V segments were unresolvable in 87-base-pair reads.

The rearrangement joins TRBV6-1 to TRBJ1-5; 9 bases match TRBD1. The sample was PBMCs. The receptor was isolated from a woman between 18 and 29 years old in good health and CMV-seropositive. Here the CDR3 DNA reads TGTGCCAGCAGCTGGACAGGGGATCAGCCCCAGCATTTT. Protein: CASSWTGDQPQHF.